A single TCR beta chain is shown here with its context. Its specificity is not known. The sample comes from a study of glioma-infiltrating T cells after dendritic cell vaccination. Across the whole study: Patients received three intradermal dendritic cell vaccine injections at biweekly intervals.

Findings and caveats of the study: Patients with more pretreatment TILs had longer time to progression and survival. Complete blood and tumor specimen sets were limited to few patients.

The V gene end was trimmed by 5 bases and the J gene end by 7 bases; junction bases not matched to a gene: 10. Germline V lookup: CDR1 SEHNR, CDR2 FQNEAQ (reference sequence). The CDR3 sequence is 17 residues long. Up to about 2 ug genomic DNA was used for TCRB CDR3 amplification. Clones were read by immunoSEQ multiplex PCR, and TCRdb kept only the in-frame ones, dropping some. Altogether tens of thousands of clones are present, approximately 80% being singletons, with the ten largest covering 2.1%. The receptor comes from a human donor with glioblastoma. The sequenced sample was blood, obtained before dendritic cell vaccination. The chain carries TRBV7-9 and TRBJ2-1; 14 nucleotides align to TRBD2. DNA for the CDR3: TGTGCCAGCAGCATCACCTGGACTAGCGGGAGGTCAAATGAGCAGTTCTTC. Encoded protein: CASSITWTSGRSNEQFF.